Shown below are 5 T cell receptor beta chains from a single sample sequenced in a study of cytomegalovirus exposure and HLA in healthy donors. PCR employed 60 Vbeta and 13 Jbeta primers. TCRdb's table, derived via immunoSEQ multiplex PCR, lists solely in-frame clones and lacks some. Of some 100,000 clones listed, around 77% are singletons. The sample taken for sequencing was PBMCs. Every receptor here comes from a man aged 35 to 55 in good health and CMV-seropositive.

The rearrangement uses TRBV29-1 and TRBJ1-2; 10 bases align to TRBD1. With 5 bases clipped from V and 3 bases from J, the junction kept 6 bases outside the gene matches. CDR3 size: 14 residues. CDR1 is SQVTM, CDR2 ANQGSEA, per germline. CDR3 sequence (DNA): TGCAGCGTTCCCGGACAGGGGGGTCACTATGGCTACACCTTC. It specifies CSVPGQGGHYGYTF. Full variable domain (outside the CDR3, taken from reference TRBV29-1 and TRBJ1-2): SAVISQKPSRDICQRGTSLTIQCQVDSQVTMMFWYRQQPGQSLTLIATANQGSEATYESGFVIDKFPISRPNLTFSTLTVSNMSPEDSSIYLCSVPGQGGHYGYTFGSGTRLTVV.

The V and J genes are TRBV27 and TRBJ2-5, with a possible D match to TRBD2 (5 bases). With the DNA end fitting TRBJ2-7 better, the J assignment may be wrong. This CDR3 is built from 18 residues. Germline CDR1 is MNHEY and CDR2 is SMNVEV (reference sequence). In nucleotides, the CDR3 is TGTGCCAGCAGACGAACCCCGTTCGCGGGCGTCGGTACCTACGAGCAGTACTTC. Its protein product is CASRRTPFAGVGTYEQYF.

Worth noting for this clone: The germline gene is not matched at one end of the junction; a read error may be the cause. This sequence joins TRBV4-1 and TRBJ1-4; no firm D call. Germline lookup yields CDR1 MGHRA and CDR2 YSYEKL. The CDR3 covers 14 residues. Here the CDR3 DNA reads TGCGCCACCAGCGCGGAGTTAGCTAATGAAAAACTGTTTTTT. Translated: CATSAELANEKLFF.

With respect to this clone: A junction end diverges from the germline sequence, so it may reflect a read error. In DNA, the CDR3 is TGTGCCGGCAGTGAAGGGGGTACAGGAAGTGGCGAGCAGTACTTC. It encodes CAGSEGGTGSGEQYF. The chain recombines TRBV6-1 with TRBJ2-7; weak D call: TRBD1 (6 bases). The CDR3 sequence is 15 residues long. Germline V lookup: CDR1 MNHNS, CDR2 SASEGT.

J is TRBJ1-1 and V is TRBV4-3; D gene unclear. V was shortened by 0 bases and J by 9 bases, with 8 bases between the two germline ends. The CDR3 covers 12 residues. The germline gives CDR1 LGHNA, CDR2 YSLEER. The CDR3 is CASSQDRVKAFF. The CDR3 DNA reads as TGCGCCAGCAGCCAAGATCGAGTGAAAGCTTTCTTT.